These 2 T cell receptor beta chains share one sample of origin, sequenced in a study of blood T cell repertoires in COVID-19. Profiling relied on immunoSEQ multiplex PCR, and the TCRdb table lists in-frame clones only, not all of them. The repertoire has 70,000 to 80,000 clones, roughly 90% of them found once; the top ten carry around 4.7%. Sequencing was performed on peripheral blood. These receptors were obtained from an older woman with active COVID-19.

The CDR3: CASSLPTLEDYEQYF. In DNA, the CDR3 is TGTGCCAGCAGTTTACCGACTCTCGAGGACTACGAGCAGTACTTC. The J gene is TRBJ2-7, the V gene TRBV28; D is undetermined. Per the germline V gene, CDR1 is MDHEN and CDR2 is SYDVKM. The CDR3 contains 15 residues. V dropped 2 bases and J dropped 3 bases, with 14 bases sitting between them.

V usage is TRBV7-6 and J usage is TRBJ2-3; 7 bases fit TRBD2. From germline, CDR1 is SGHVS and CDR2 FNYEAQ. CDR3 length equals 17 residues. V was pared by 1 base and J by 2 bases, with 9 bases of the junction left unmatched. CDR3 in amino acids: CASSLGVAGESTDTQYF. CDR3 DNA: TGTGCCAGCAGCTTAGGGGTCGCGGGAGAGTCCACAGATACGCAGTATTTT.